These T cell receptor beta chains were read from a single sample in a study of CD8 T cells in ankylosing spondylitis. TCRdb re-called the 5' RACE reads with MiXCR, one entry per CDR3 protein. The sample shows around 210,000 distinct CDR3 sequences, less than 9.5% of them seen only once. Material for sequencing was blood, either unsorted or a sorted T cell fraction (not recorded which). The source of these receptors is a female donor with ankylosing spondylitis or in good health (not recorded which). Each CDR3 is given with its conserved first and last residue. D genes are given only for firm matches. A clone size is listed for some rows: how often the clone was seen (once, few, many), or a class if it is expanded.

>NA|many|TRBV3-1|TRBJ2-3
TGTGCCAGCAGCCAAGGTCCCTCGGTCACAGATACGCAGTATTTT
CASSQGPSVTDTQYF
>TRBD2|many|TRBV2|TRBJ2-1
TGTGCCAGCAGTGAATATGGGGTAGCGGGTACAAATGAGCAGTTCTTC
CASSEYGVAGTNEQFF
>NA|many|TRBV5-6|TRBJ1-2
TGTGCCAGCACCTGGGCCAGTCCTAACTATGGCTACACCTTC
CASTWASPNYGYTF
>TRBD2|NA|TRBV4-3|TRBJ2-7
TGCGCCAGCAGCCAAGTTCTAGCGGGAGTAGGGCACGAGCAGTACTTC
CASSQVLAGVGHEQYF
>NA|many|TRBV7-8|TRBJ2-1
TGTGCCAGCAGCTTAGTAACAACGGGACAAAAAGTTAGCGTCTACAATGAGCAGTTCTTC
CASSLVTTGQKVSVYNEQFF
>NA|many|TRBV29-1|TRBJ1-1
TGCAGCGTGATCCTGGCCCCGAACACTGAAGCTTTCTTT
CSVILAPNTEAFF
>TRBD1|many|TRBV20-1|TRBJ1-1
TGCAGTGCCGACAGGGGACCTGAAGCTTTCTTT
CSADRGPEAFF
>TRBD1|many|TRBV5-5|TRBJ1-1
TGTGCCAGCAGCTTGGTAGGGGGCTACGCTTTCTTT
CASSLVGGYAFF
>NA|many|TRBV28|TRBJ2-2
TGTGCCAGCAGTGGAAGTAGGAACACCGGGGAGCTGTTTTTT
CASSGSRNTGELFF
>NA|many|TRBV7-6|TRBJ2-7
TGTGCCAGCAGCTTAGAAAACGAGCAGTACTTC
CASSLENEQYF
>NA|many|TRBV3-1|TRBJ1-2
TGTGCCAGCAGCCAAGACCCAGGAGTAAATGGCTACACCTTC
CASSQDPGVNGYTF
>NA|many|TRBV7-2|TRBJ2-4
TGTGCCAGCAGCTTACGGGCAATTCAGTACTTC
CASSLRAIQYF
>NA|many|TRBV10-3|TRBJ2-3
TGTGCCATCAGACAGGGTAGCGGGGATACGCAGTATTTT
CAIRQGSGDTQYF
>TRBD2|many|TRBV20-1|TRBJ2-3
TGCAGTGCCCGTCCGGCTAGCGGACACACAGATACGCAGTATTTT
CSARPASGHTDTQYF
>NA|many|TRBV19|TRBJ1-1
TGTGCCAGTAACTGGGGAGGGACTGAAGCTTTCTTT
CASNWGGTEAFF
>NA|few|TRBV7-2|TRBJ1-3
TGTGCCAGCAGCTTAGCGCGAGAGATCTCTGGAAACACCATATATTTT
CASSLAREISGNTIYF
>NA|many|TRBV3-1|TRBJ1-5
TGTGCCAGCAGCCCAGCGAGGGGTAGCAATCAGCCCCAGCATTTT
CASSPARGSNQPQHF
>TRBD1|many|TRBV7-8|TRBJ1-2
TGTGCCAGCAGAAAGACAGGGGGCTATGGCTACACCTTC
CASRKTGGYGYTF
>NA|many|TRBV6-5|TRBJ1-2
TGTGCCAGCAGCAACTCCGGGGTCTATGGCTACACCTTC
CASSNSGVYGYTF
>TRBD2|NA|TRBV6-5|TRBJ2-1
TGTGCCAGCAGTGGACTAGCGGGAAAGGGTAATGAGCAGTTCTTC
CASSGLAGKGNEQFF
>NA|many|TRBV20-1|TRBJ1-1
TGCAGTGCCGGGATCCAGGGGTGGCCTGAAGCTTTCTTT
CSAGIQGWPEAFF
>TRBD2|many|TRBV7-2|TRBJ2-1
TGTGCCAGCAGCTTCGCCACCTCTAGCGGGGGGGAGCAGTTCTTC
CASSFATSSGGEQFF
>NA|many|TRBV4-3|TRBJ2-7
TGCGCCAGCAGCCAAGGGGGTCTTTACGAGCAGTACTTC
CASSQGGLYEQYF
>TRBD1|NA|TRBV7-2|TRBJ2-4
TGTGCCAGCAGCTTCGACAGGGGTGGACGCATTCAGTACTTC
CASSFDRGGRIQYF
>NA|NA|TRBV29-1|TRBJ1-1
TGCAGCGTTTTGGACACCTGGGACACTGAAGCTTTCTTT
CSVLDTWDTEAFF
>TRBD1|many|TRBV12-3/TRBV12-4|TRBJ2-1
TGTGCCAGCAGTAACAGGGGTATCTTAAATGAGCAGTTCTTC
CASSNRGILNEQFF
>TRBD1|many|TRBV12-3/TRBV12-4|TRBJ2-1
TGTGCCAGCAGTTCCGTCTTAGGGGGCGGTGAGCAGTTCTTC
CASSSVLGGGEQFF
>NA|few|TRBV15|TRBJ1-5
TGTACAGTCTTGGGGGAGCATTTT
CTVLGEHF
>TRBD2|many|TRBV15|TRBJ2-1
TGTGCCACCAGCAGCGAATTAGCGGGAGTTATCGATGAGCAGTTCTTC
CATSSELAGVIDEQFF